This TCR beta chain was recovered during a study of early T cells in non-severe SARS-CoV-2 infection. Germline V gene data show CDR1 as MNHEY and CDR2 as SVGEGT. With 6 bases clipped from V and 4 bases from J, the junction kept 17 bases outside the gene matches. The CDR3 extends over 19 amino acids. Unique molecular identifiers tagged individual cDNA molecules. TCRdb ran MiXCR on the 5' RACE reads and lists one entry per CDR3 protein. This table holds 40,000 to 55,000 distinct CDR3 sequences, roughly 6.6% found once. This clonotype was counted at least ten times. The J gene is TRBJ2-6, the V gene TRBV6-2 or TRBV6-3; TRBD1 aligns across 8 bases. This TCR was sampled from an adult who was a healthcare worker with PCR-confirmed SARS-CoV-2 infection or an uninfected control (not recorded which). Here the sequenced sample was whole blood, taken at baseline. CDR3 amino acids: CASSSHLGTGLSGANVLTF. In DNA, the CDR3 is TGTGCCAGCAGCTCCCACTTAGGGACAGGCCTTAGCGGGGCCAACGTCCTGACTTTC.